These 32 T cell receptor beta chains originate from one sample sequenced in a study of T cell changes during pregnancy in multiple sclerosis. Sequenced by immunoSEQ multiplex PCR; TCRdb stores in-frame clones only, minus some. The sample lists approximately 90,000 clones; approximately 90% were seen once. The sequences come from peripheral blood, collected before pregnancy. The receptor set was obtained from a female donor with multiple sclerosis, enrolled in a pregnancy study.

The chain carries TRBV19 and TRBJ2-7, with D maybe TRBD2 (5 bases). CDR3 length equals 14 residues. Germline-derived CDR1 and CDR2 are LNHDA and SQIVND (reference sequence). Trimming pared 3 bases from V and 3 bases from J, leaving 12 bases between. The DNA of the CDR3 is TGTGCCAGTAGTATGAGGAGGACCCACTACGAGCAGTACTTC. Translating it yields CASSMRRTHYEQYF.

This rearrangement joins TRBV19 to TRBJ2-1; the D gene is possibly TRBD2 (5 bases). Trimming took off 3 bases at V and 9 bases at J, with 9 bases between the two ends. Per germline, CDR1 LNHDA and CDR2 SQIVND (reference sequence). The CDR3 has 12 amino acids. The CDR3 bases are TGTGCCAGTAGTATCACTAGAGTTGAGCAGTTCTTC. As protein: CASSITRVEQFF.

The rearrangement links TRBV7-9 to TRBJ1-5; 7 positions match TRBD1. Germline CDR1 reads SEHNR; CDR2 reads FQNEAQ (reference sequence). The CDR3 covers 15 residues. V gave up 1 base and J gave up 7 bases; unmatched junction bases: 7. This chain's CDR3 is CASSLGEQGSQPQHF. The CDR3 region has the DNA TGTGCCAGCAGCTTAGGCGAACAGGGGAGCCAGCCCCAGCATTTT.

The CDR3 DNA is TGTGCCAGCACGGGGGGGTCCTACAATGAGCAGTTCTTC. Translation: CASTGGSYNEQFF. The rearrangement links TRBV28 to TRBJ2-1, with 8 positions matching TRBD2. The CDR3 is made up of 13 amino acids. Trimming took 7 bases from V and 1 from J; bases not matched to a gene: 0. CDR1 MDHEN and CDR2 SYDVKM come from the germline V gene.

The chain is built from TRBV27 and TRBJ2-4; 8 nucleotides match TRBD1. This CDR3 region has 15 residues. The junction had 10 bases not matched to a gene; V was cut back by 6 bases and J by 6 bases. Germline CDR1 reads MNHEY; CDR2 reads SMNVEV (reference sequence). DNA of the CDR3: TGTGCCAGCAGGGGACCGGGACAGGCTAGAAACATTCAGTACTTC. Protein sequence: CASRGPGQARNIQYF.

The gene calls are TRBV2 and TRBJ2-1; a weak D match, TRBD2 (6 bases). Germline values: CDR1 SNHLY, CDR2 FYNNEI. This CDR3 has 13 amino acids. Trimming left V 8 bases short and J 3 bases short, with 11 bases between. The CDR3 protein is CASSTSNYNEQFF. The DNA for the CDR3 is TGTGCCAGCTCAACTAGCAACTACAATGAGCAGTTCTTC.

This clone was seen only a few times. The CDR3 region has the DNA TGTGCCATCAGACTAGACAGGGGGATGAACACTGAAGCTTTCTTT. This translates into CAIRLDRGMNTEAFF. The gene calls are TRBV10-3 and TRBJ1-1; TRBD1 aligns across 9 bases. V lost 6 bases to trimming and J lost 0 bases; unmatched junction nucleotides: 5. Germline V CDR1 and CDR2: ENHRY, SYGVKD. The CDR3 runs to 15 residues.

CDR3 in amino acids: CASTSGGRETQYF. The CDR3 region has the DNA TGTGCCAGCACCTCCGGGGGTAGGGAGACCCAGTACTTC. The rearrangement links TRBV11-2 to TRBJ2-5; TRBD2 is a possible D gene (6 bases). The V end lost 7 bases, the J end lost 5 bases, and 14 bases lay between the germline ends. The CDR3 runs to 13 residues. Germline V gene data show CDR1 as SGHAT and CDR2 as FQNNGV.

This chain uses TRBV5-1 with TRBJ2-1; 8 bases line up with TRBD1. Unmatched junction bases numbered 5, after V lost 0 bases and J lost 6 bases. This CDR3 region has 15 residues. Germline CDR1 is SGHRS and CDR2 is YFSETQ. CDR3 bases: TGCGCCAGCAGCTTGGCTGGACAGGGTTCCAATGAGCAGTTCTTC. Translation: CASSLAGQGSNEQFF.

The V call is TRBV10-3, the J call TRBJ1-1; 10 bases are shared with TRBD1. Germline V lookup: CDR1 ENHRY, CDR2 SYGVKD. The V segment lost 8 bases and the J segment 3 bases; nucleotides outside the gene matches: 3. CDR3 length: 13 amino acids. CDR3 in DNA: TGTGCCATCGGGGACAGGGGCGACACTGAAGCTTTCTTT. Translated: CAIGDRGDTEAFF.

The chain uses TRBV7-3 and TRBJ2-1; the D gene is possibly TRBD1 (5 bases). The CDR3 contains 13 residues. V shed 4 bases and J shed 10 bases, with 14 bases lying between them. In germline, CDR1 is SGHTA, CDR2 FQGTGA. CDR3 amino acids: CASSSERGYEQFF. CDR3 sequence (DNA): TGTGCCAGCAGCTCCGAAAGGGGATACGAGCAGTTCTTC.

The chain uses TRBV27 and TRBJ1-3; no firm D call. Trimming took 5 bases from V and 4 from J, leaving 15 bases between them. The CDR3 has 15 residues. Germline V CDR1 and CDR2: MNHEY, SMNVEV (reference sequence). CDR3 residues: CASSLARGTGNTIYF. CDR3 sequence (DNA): TGTGCCAGCAGTCTTGCACGGGGAACAGGAAACACCATATATTTT.

In DNA form, the CDR3 reads TGTGCCAGCAGTTCCGACATTCTCCTACTCTACGAGCAGTACTTC. Translating gives CASSSDILLLYEQYF. V is TRBV6-6 and J is TRBJ2-7; D gene uncertain. Deletions cut 4 bases from V and 3 bases from J, with 16 bases between. Germline-derived CDR1 and CDR2 are MNHNY and SVGAGI (reference sequence). The CDR3 has 15 residues.

The CDR3 DNA is TGTGCCAGCTCACCTCCCGGGGGACTCAACTATGGCTACACCTTC. Its protein is CASSPPGGLNYGYTF. The rearrangement links TRBV18 to TRBJ1-2; possibly TRBD1 for D (5 bases). CDR1 is KGHSH and CDR2 is LQKENI in the germline V gene. This CDR3 is built from 15 residues. The V gene lost 3 bases and the J gene lost 2 bases, with 13 bases spanning the gap.

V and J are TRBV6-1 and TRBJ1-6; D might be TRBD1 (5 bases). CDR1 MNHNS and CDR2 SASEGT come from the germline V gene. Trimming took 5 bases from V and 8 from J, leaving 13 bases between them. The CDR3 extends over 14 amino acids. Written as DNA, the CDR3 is TGTGCCAGCAGTTTCAGGGTTTCTGATTCACCCCTCCACTTT. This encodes CASSFRVSDSPLHF.

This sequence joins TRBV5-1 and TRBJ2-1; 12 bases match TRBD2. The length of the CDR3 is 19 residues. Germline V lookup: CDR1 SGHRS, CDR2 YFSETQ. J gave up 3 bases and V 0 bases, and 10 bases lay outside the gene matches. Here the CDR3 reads CASSLEASGRADLYNEQFF. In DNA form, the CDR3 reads TGCGCCAGCAGCTTGGAGGCTAGCGGGAGGGCCGACCTCTACAATGAGCAGTTCTTC.

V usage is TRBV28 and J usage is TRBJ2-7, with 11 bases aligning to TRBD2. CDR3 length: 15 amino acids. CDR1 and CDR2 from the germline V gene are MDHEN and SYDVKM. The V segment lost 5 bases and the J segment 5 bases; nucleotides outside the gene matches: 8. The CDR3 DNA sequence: TGTGCCAGCAGTCCCGGTGGTAGCGGGAGGGACGAGCAGTACTTC. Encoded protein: CASSPGGSGRDEQYF. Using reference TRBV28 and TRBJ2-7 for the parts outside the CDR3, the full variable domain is DVKVTQSSRYLVKRTGEKVFLECVQDMDHENMFWYRQDPGLGLRLIYFSYDVKMKEKGDIPEGYSVSREKKERFSLILESASTNQTSMYLCASSPGGSGRDEQYFGPGTRLTVT.

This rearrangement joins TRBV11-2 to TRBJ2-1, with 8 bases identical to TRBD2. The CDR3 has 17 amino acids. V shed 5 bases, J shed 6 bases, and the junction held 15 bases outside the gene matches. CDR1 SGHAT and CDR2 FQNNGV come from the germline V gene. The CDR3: CASSLTGGLDRFNEQFF. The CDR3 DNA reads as TGTGCCAGCAGCCTAACTGGGGGACTAGATCGCTTCAATGAGCAGTTCTTC.

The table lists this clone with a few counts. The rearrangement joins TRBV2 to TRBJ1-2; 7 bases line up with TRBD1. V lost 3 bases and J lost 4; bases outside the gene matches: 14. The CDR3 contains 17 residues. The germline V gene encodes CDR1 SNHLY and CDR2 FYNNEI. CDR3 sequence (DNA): TGTGCCAGCAGTGAGCTACCCTCCGGGACAGCGAGCTATGGCTACACCTTC. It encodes CASSELPSGTASYGYTF. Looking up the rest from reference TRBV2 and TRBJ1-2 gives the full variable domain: EPEVTQTPSHQVTQMGQEVILRCVPISNHLYFYWYRQILGQKVEFLVSFYNNEISEKSEIFDDQFSVERPDGSNFTLKIRSTKLEDSAMYFCASSELPSGTASYGYTFGSGTRLTVV.

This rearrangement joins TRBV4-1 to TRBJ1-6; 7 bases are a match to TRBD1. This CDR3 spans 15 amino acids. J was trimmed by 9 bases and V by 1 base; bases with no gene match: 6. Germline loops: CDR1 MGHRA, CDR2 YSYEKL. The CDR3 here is CASSQVDTGVSPLHF. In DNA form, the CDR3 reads TGCGCCAGCAGCCAAGTCGATACAGGGGTTTCACCCCTCCACTTT.

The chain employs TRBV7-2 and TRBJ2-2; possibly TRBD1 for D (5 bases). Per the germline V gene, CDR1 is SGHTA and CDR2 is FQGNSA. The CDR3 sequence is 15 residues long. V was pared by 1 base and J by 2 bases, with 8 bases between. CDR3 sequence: CASSLVRTNTGELFF. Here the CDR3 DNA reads TGTGCCAGCAGCTTAGTCCGGACAAACACCGGGGAGCTGTTTTTT.

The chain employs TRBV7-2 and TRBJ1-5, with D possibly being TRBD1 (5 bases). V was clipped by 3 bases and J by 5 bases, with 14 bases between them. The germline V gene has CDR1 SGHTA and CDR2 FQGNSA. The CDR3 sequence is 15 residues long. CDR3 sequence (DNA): TGTGCCAGCAGCTTGATGGGCCAGGGCCATCAGCCCCAGCATTTT. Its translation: CASSLMGQGHQPQHF.

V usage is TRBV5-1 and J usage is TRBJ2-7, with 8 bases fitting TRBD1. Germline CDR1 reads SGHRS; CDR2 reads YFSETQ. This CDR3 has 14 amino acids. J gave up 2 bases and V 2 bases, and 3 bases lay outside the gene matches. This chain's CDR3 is CASSFRQGTYEQYF. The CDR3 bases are TGCGCCAGCAGCTTCAGACAGGGGACCTACGAGCAGTACTTC.

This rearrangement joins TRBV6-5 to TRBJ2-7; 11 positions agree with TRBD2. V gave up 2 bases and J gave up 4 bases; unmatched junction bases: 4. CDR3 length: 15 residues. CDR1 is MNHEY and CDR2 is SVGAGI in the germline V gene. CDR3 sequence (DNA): TGTGCCAGCAGTTACGGGACTAGCGGAGGATACGAGCAGTACTTC. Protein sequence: CASSYGTSGGYEQYF.

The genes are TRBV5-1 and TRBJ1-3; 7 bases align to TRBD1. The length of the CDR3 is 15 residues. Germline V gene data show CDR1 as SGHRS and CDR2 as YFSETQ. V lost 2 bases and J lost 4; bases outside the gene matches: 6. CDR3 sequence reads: CASSLQGSEGNTIYF. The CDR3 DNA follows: TGCGCCAGCAGCTTACAGGGGTCTGAGGGAAACACCATATATTTT.

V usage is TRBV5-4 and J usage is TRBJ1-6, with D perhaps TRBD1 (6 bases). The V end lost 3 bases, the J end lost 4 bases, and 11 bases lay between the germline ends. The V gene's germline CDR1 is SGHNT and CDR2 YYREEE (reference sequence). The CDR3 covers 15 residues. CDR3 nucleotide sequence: TGTGCCAGCAGCTCAGGGGACATTTATAATTCACCCCTCCACTTT. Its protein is CASSSGDIYNSPLHF.

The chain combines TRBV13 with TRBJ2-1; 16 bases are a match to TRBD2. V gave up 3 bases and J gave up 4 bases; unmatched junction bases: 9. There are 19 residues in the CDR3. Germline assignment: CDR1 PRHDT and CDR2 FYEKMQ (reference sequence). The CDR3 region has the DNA TGTGCCAGCAGCTTGGGACTAGCGGGGGGGCCATCGGGATACAATGAGCAGTTCTTC. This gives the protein CASSLGLAGGPSGYNEQFF.

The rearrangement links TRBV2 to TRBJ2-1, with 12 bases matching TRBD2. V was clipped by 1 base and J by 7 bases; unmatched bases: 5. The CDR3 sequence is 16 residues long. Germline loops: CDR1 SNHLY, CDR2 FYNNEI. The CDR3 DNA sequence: TGTGCCAGCAGTGAAGGGGGGCTAGCGGGAGGGAATGAGCAGTTCTTC. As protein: CASSEGGLAGGNEQFF.

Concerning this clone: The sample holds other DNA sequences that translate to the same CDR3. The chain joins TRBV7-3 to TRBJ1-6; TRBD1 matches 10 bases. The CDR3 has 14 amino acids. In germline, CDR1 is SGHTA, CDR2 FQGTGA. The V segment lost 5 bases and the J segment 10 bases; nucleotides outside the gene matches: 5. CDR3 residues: CASSRDRGVSPLHF. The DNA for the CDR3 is TGTGCCAGCAGCCGGGACAGGGGAGTCTCACCCCTCCACTTT.

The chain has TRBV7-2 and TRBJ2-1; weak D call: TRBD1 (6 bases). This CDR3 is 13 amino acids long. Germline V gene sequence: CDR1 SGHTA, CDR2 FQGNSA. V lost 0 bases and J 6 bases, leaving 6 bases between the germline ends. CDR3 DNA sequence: TGTGCCAGCAGCTTAGCCAGGGGCAATGAGCAGTTCTTC. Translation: CASSLARGNEQFF.

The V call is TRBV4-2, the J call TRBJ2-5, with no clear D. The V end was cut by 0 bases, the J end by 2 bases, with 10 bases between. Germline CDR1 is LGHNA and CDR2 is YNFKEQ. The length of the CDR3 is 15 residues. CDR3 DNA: TGTGCCAGCAGCCAAGAGAACAGTAGACAAGAGACCCAGTACTTC. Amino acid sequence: CASSQENSRQETQYF.

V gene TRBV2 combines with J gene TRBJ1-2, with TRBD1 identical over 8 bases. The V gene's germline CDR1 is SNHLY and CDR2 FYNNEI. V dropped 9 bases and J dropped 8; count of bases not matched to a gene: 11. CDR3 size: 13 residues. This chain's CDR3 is CASDRGPMEGYTF. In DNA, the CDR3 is TGTGCCAGTGACAGGGGCCCCATGGAGGGCTACACCTTC.